One and the same sample provided the 23 T cell receptor beta chains below, sequenced in a study of blood T cells in healthy people across ages. The use of a sample-barcoded 5' primer and a J-beta primer mix characterized a second PCR of about 7 to 12 cycles. MiXCR, run by TCRdb on the 5' RACE reads, gives a single entry per CDR3 protein. Among about 570,000 distinct CDR3 sequences listed, 25% to 30% were seen once. Material for sequencing was blood. These receptors were obtained from a woman in her sixties or seventies in good health.

In its sample, this clonotype was seen a few times. Being one base from a much bigger clone, this may be a read error. The rearrangement joins TRBV27 to TRBJ2-5, with 10 positions matching TRBD2. CDR3 length equals 16 residues. Germline CDR1 is MNHEY and CDR2 is SMNVEV (reference sequence). The CDR3 bases are TGTGCCAGCAGTTTATATGCTAGCGGGGGACAAGAGACCCGGTACTTC. Translation gives CASSLYASGGQETRYF.

This clonotype was seen only a few times. The CDR3 spells CASSLGAQGIAKNIQYF. The DNA of the CDR3 is TGCGCCAGCAGCTTGGGGGCACAGGGTATTGCCAAAAACATTCAGTACTTC. The chain couples TRBV5-1 to TRBJ2-4; perhaps TRBD1 as D (6 bases). CDR1 and CDR2 (germline): SGHRS, YFSETQ. The CDR3 contains 17 residues. V lost 0 bases and J 1 base, leaving 14 bases between the germline ends.

The chain uses TRBV29-1 and TRBJ2-7; 10 bases line up with TRBD2. The V gene end was trimmed by 8 bases and the J gene end by 2 bases; junction bases not matched to a gene: 6. The CDR3 extends over 13 amino acids. Per the germline V gene, CDR1 is SQVTM and CDR2 is ANQGSEA. CDR3 nucleotide sequence: TGCAGCATTGGTAGCGGGGGGACCTACGAGCAGTACTTC. It specifies CSIGSGGTYEQYF.

The sample holds one count of this clonotype. The V gene is TRBV2, the J gene TRBJ2-5, with no clear D. The J call is doubtful: the DNA matches TRBJ2-1 better. The CDR3 is 11 amino acids. Germline V lookup: CDR1 SNHLY, CDR2 FYNNEI. In nucleotides, the CDR3 is TGTGCCAGCAGTTTTCACGATGAGCAGTTCTTC. It yields the protein CASSFHDEQFF.

The chain uses TRBV6-2 or TRBV6-3 and TRBJ2-1; the D is unclear. The germline gives CDR1 MNHEY, CDR2 SVGEGT. The CDR3 spans 16 residues. The V end was cut by 7 bases, the J end by 4 bases, with 20 bases between. In DNA, the CDR3 is TGTGCCAGCATACTCCACGAAAAAGGCCTTTACAATGAGCAGTTCTTC. This codes for CASILHEKGLYNEQFF.

V usage is TRBV29-1 and J usage is TRBJ2-3; D gene unclear. V was pared by 4 bases and J by 5 bases, with 7 bases between. In germline, CDR1 is SQVTM, CDR2 ANQGSEA. The CDR3 totals 11 residues. CDR3 loop: CSVASQDTQYF. In nucleotides, the CDR3 is TGCAGCGTTGCCTCCCAAGATACGCAGTATTTT.

A note on this clonotype: The germline gene is not matched at one end of the junction; a read error may be the cause. The V and J genes are TRBV10-3 and TRBJ1-2; D is undetermined. This CDR3 is built from 11 residues. Germline assignment: CDR1 ENHRY and CDR2 SYGVKD. The CDR3 loop reads CVISAQLGYTF. As DNA, the CDR3 is TGTGTCATCAGTGCACAGCTTGGCTACACCTTC.

The V call is TRBV6-6, the J call TRBJ2-2; D perhaps matches TRBD2 (5 bases). Germline V gives CDR1 MNHNY, CDR2 SVGAGI (reference sequence). The CDR3 length is 14 residues. Trimming stripped 2 bases from V and 4 bases from J, with 8 bases between. CDR3: CASSYGRVTGELFF. CDR3 DNA sequence: TGTGCCAGCAGTTACGGGCGGGTCACCGGGGAGCTGTTTTTT.

This chain connects TRBV5-5 to TRBJ1-1, with unresolved D. The CDR3 sequence is 14 residues long. Trimming shortened V by 0 bases and J by 1 base, and 7 bases separated the two germline ends. Germline CDR1 SGHKS, CDR2 YYEKEE (reference sequence). The CDR3 here is CASSLALANTEAFF. The CDR3 DNA is TGTGCCAGCAGCTTGGCCCTAGCGAACACTGAAGCTTTCTTT.

V gene TRBV4-3 combines with J gene TRBJ2-1; 9 nucleotides line up with TRBD2. V was clipped by 3 bases and J by 0 bases; unmatched bases: 9. Looked up from germline, CDR1 is LGHNA and CDR2 is YSLEER. The CDR3 loop spans 18 amino acids. Here the CDR3 DNA reads TGCGCCAGCAGCCAGTTCCCTAGCGGGGTCAGCTCCTACAATGAGCAGTTCTTC. Translation gives CASSQFPSGVSSYNEQFF.

V gene TRBV7-9 combines with J gene TRBJ2-5; D might be TRBD1 (5 bases). The length of the CDR3 is 14 residues. Trimming pared 5 bases from V and 2 bases from J, leaving 12 bases between. Per germline, CDR1 SEHNR and CDR2 FQNEAQ (reference sequence). The CDR3 DNA follows: TGTGCCAGCAGCCAAAGACAGATACAAGAGACCCAGTACTTC. This codes for CASSQRQIQETQYF.

V gene TRBV6-6 combines with J gene TRBJ2-5; D is unresolved. TRBJ2-7 matches the DNA end more closely, so the J call is doubtful. CDR1 MNHNY and CDR2 SVGAGI come from the germline V gene (reference sequence). The CDR3 is 15 amino acids. The CDR3 reads CASSYSFGSLYEQYF. In DNA form, the CDR3 reads TGTGCCAGCAGTTACTCGTTCGGCAGCCTTTACGAGCAGTACTTC.

The chain combines TRBV6-1 with TRBJ1-5; D ambiguous. Trimming shortened V by 7 bases and J by 3 bases, and 10 bases separated the two germline ends. CDR1 is MNHNS and CDR2 is SASEGT in the germline V gene. The CDR3 has 13 amino acids. CDR3 sequence: CASTREVNQPQHF. DNA of the CDR3: TGTGCCAGCACAAGAGAGGTCAATCAGCCCCAGCATTTT.

This chain links TRBV20-1 with TRBJ1-5; 8 bases align to TRBD1. This CDR3 is built from 15 residues. Trimming took 3 bases from V and 7 from J; bases not matched to a gene: 11. Germline V gives CDR1 DFQATT, CDR2 SNEGSKA (reference sequence). CDR3 in DNA: TGCAGTGCTAGCTTCCGGGACAGGAGGTGGCAGCCCCAGCATTTT. The encoded protein is CSASFRDRRWQPQHF.

The V call is TRBV6-6, the J call TRBJ2-5; D is perhaps TRBD1 (6 bases). The CDR3 length is 15 residues. Germline CDR1 is MNHNY and CDR2 is SVGAGI (reference sequence). V dropped 7 bases and J dropped 4 bases, with 19 bases sitting between them. CDR3 region: CASISLQGPGETQYF. The CDR3, as DNA: TGTGCCAGCATCAGTCTTCAGGGGCCAGGAGAGACCCAGTACTTC.

This chain uses TRBV9 with TRBJ2-5; tentatively, D is TRBD1 (5 bases). The ends were cut back, 1 base at V and 4 bases at J, with 14 bases in the middle. Germline CDR1 reads SGDLS; CDR2 reads YYNGEE. The CDR3 totals 15 residues. DNA for the CDR3: TGTGCCAGCAGCGTACAGGGTACAACGGCAGAGACCCAGTACTTC. Translation gives CASSVQGTTAETQYF. Supplemented by reference TRBV9 and TRBJ2-5, the full variable domain reads DSGVTQTPKHLITATGQRVTLRCSPRSGDLSVYWYQQSLDQGLQFLIQYYNGEERAKGNILERFSAQQFPDLHSELNLSSLELGDSALYFCASSVQGTTAETQYFGPGTRLLVL.

This clonotype was observed a few times. The genes are TRBV5-5 and TRBJ1-3; a weak D match, TRBD1 (5 bases). Trimming stripped 3 bases from V and 2 bases from J, with 15 bases between. Germline V CDR1 and CDR2: SGHKS, YYEKEE (reference sequence). The CDR3 runs 16 residues. The CDR3 loop reads CASSSKLGVTGNTIYF. DNA for the CDR3: TGTGCCAGCAGCTCAAAACTGGGGGTCACTGGAAACACCATATATTTT.

This clonotype has a handful of counts. The chain has TRBV9 and TRBJ2-5, with TRBD2 matching over 7 bases. V trimming: 0 bases; J trimming: 2 bases; junction bases outside the gene matches: 4. Per the germline V gene, CDR1 is SGDLS and CDR2 is YYNGEE. The CDR3 has 15 residues. The CDR3 reads CASSVDRGGQETQYF. The CDR3 coding sequence is TGTGCCAGCAGCGTAGATCGGGGAGGGCAAGAGACCCAGTACTTC.

The rearrangement uses TRBV24-1 and TRBJ2-1, with D unclear. The V gene lost 2 bases and the J gene lost 8 bases, with 6 bases spanning the gap. The CDR3 totals 12 residues. The germline V gene has CDR1 KGHDR and CDR2 SFDVKD. CDR3 residues: CATSDWQDEQFF. The DNA for the CDR3 is TGTGCCACCAGTGATTGGCAAGATGAGCAGTTCTTC.

This clonotype was seen a few times. The chain carries TRBV7-2 and TRBJ1-2; D not certain. Per germline, CDR1 SGHTA and CDR2 FQGNSA. V lost 4 bases and J 4 bases, leaving 10 bases between the germline ends. The CDR3 is made up of 13 amino acids. This CDR3 reads CASSSSPLYGYTF. The CDR3 nucleotides read TGTGCCAGCAGCTCTAGCCCCCTCTATGGCTACACCTTC.

Only a few counts were recorded for this clonotype. The V call is TRBV7-2, the J call TRBJ2-5; D not resolved. In germline, CDR1 is SGHTA, CDR2 FQGNSA. The CDR3 is 13 residues long. Trimming removed 5 bases at V and 0 bases at J, with 7 bases between. DNA of the CDR3: TGTGCCAGCAGCACTGTGTACCAAGAGACCCAGTACTTC. Amino acid sequence: CASSTVYQETQYF.

This clonotype was seen a handful of times. The CDR3 DNA reads as TGCGCCAGCACCCATAGGACAGGGGGAATTGAGACCCAGTACTTC. Protein: CASTHRTGGIETQYF. V is TRBV5-1 and J is TRBJ2-5; 10 positions agree with TRBD1. The V gene end was trimmed by 6 bases and the J gene end by 5 bases; junction bases not matched to a gene: 10. CDR1 is SGHRS, CDR2 YFSETQ, per germline. CDR3 length: 15 amino acids.

This sequence joins TRBV7-2 and TRBJ2-5; no clear D gene. The J call could be wrong; TRBJ2-7 is a better fit for the DNA end. The CDR3 runs 14 residues. Germline lookup yields CDR1 SGHTA and CDR2 FQGNSA. The CDR3 DNA reads TGTGCCAGCAGCTTAGAGGGCCCCTTGGGCGAGCAGTACTTC. Translation gives CASSLEGPLGEQYF.